The next 16 T cell receptor beta chains were all read from a single sample in a study of blood T cell repertoires in COVID-19. The repertoire was sequenced with immunoSEQ multiplex PCR; TCRdb's copy has only in-frame clones and lacks some. Of tens of thousands of clones listed, roughly four fifths are singletons. Sequencing was carried out using peripheral blood. The receptors come from a human donor in a cohort sampled during active COVID-19.

The chain is built from TRBV7-2 and TRBJ2-1; 10 positions agree with TRBD2. Germline values: CDR1 SGHTA, CDR2 FQGNSA. This CDR3 comprises 15 residues. V gave up 6 bases and J gave up 6 bases; unmatched junction bases: 8. The CDR3 loop reads CASRLRLAGTNEQFF. Here the CDR3 DNA reads TGTGCCAGCAGGCTCAGACTAGCGGGTACCAATGAGCAGTTCTTC.

This CDR3 reads CSASYETRGTEAFF. CDR3 bases: TGCAGTGCTAGTTATGAGACTCGGGGAACTGAAGCTTTCTTT. The chain joins TRBV20-1 to TRBJ1-1; D is ambiguous. The CDR3 spans 14 residues. V was shortened by 3 bases and J by 5 bases, with 16 bases between the two germline ends. CDR1 is DFQATT and CDR2 is SNEGSKA in the germline V gene (reference sequence).

V is TRBV11-2 and J is TRBJ2-1; weak D call: TRBD1 (5 bases). Looked up from germline, CDR1 is SGHAT and CDR2 is FQNNGV. CDR3 length equals 12 residues. V lost 2 bases to trimming and J lost 9 bases, with 8 bases between them. In DNA form, the CDR3 reads TGTGCCAGCAGCTTACAGGGATCTGAGCAGTTCTTC. Translation: CASSLQGSEQFF.

This clone was recorded a few times. The chain recombines TRBV27 with TRBJ2-1; D remains unclear. The V gene's germline CDR1 is MNHEY and CDR2 SMNVEV (reference sequence). This CDR3 spans 13 amino acids. V lost 3 bases to trimming and J lost 4 bases, with 7 bases between them. DNA of the CDR3: TGTGCCAGCAGTTTGAATCGGTACAATGAGCAGTTCTTC. This sequence encodes CASSLNRYNEQFF.

This chain uses TRBV28 with TRBJ2-1, with 9 bases aligning to TRBD2. This CDR3 region has 15 residues. The V gene's germline CDR1 is MDHEN and CDR2 SYDVKM. V lost 5 bases, J lost 7 bases, and 9 bases stayed unmatched. DNA for the CDR3: TGTGCCAGCAGTCCAGATAGCGGGAGTGGTAATGAGCAGTTCTTC. As protein: CASSPDSGSGNEQFF.

The chain joins TRBV10-3 to TRBJ2-3; 13 bases are shared with TRBD2. Losses at the gene ends were 4 bases for V and 6 bases for J; bases not matched to a gene: 1. CDR3 length equals 14 residues. Per the germline V gene, CDR1 is ENHRY and CDR2 is SYGVKD. CDR3 region: CAISGGLAGDTQYF. The DNA of the CDR3 is TGTGCCATCAGTGGGGGACTAGCGGGGGATACGCAGTATTTT.

The rearrangement joins TRBV4-1 to TRBJ2-5, with D possibly being TRBD1 (5 bases). CDR1 and CDR2 from the germline V gene are MGHRA and YSYEKL. The CDR3 is 15 residues long. V dropped 0 bases and J dropped 5 bases, with 13 bases sitting between them. As DNA, the CDR3 is TGCGCCAGCAGCCAAGAGAAGGGGTCGAGGGAGACCCAGTACTTC. It codes for CASSQEKGSRETQYF.

The chain has TRBV5-4 and TRBJ1-1, with D possibly matching TRBD1 (5 bases). V lost 4 bases and J 6 bases, leaving 13 bases between the germline ends. From germline, CDR1 is SGHNT and CDR2 YYREEE (reference sequence). The CDR3 covers 13 residues. CDR3 amino acids: CASSRGGLSEAFF. The DNA of the CDR3 is TGTGCCAGCAGCAGGGGCGGTTTATCTGAAGCTTTCTTT.

This clone was seen once. The J gene is TRBJ2-7, the V gene TRBV2, with 15 bases lining up with TRBD2. The CDR3 extends over 17 amino acids. Germline CDR1 is SNHLY and CDR2 is FYNNEI. The ends lost 5 bases at V and 2 bases at J; junction bases unmatched: 7. CDR3 sequence: CASSTGLAGGNPYEQYF. Here the CDR3 DNA reads TGTGCCAGCAGTACGGGACTAGCGGGAGGAAATCCCTACGAGCAGTACTTC.

This chain connects TRBV13 to TRBJ2-4; 14 bases are shared with TRBD2. Losses at the gene ends were 4 bases for V and 2 bases for J; bases not matched to a gene: 7. Germline CDR1 is PRHDT and CDR2 is FYEKMQ (reference sequence). This CDR3 has 18 residues. CDR3 sequence: CASSSTSGRAVSKNIQYF. The CDR3 DNA reads TGTGCCAGCAGCTCGACTAGCGGGAGGGCCGTATCCAAAAACATTCAGTACTTC.

This chain links TRBV6-5 with TRBJ1-6; 7 positions agree with TRBD1. Looked up from germline, CDR1 is MNHEY and CDR2 is SVGAGI. The V segment lost 7 bases and the J segment 7 bases; nucleotides outside the gene matches: 7. This CDR3 is 14 amino acids long. The CDR3 reads CASKHGQENSPLHF. The CDR3 region has the DNA TGTGCCAGCAAGCACGGACAGGAAAATTCACCCCTCCACTTT.

V is TRBV6-2 or TRBV6-3 and J is TRBJ1-2; D is ambiguous. This CDR3 contains 15 residues. The V gene lost 4 bases and the J gene lost 4 bases, with 16 bases spanning the gap. Germline V lookup: CDR1 MNHEY, CDR2 SVGEGT. This chain's CDR3 is CASSFPSHAFYGYTF. DNA for the CDR3: TGTGCCAGCAGTTTCCCTTCCCACGCGTTCTATGGCTACACCTTC.

The rearrangement uses TRBV4-1 and TRBJ1-5; D is unresolved. There are 19 residues in the CDR3. With 2 bases removed from V and 0 bases from J, the gap between germline ends came to 20 bases. The germline V gene encodes CDR1 MGHRA and CDR2 YSYEKL. CDR3 residues: CASSQSNRQGTFSNQPQHF. CDR3 nucleotide sequence: TGCGCCAGCAGCCAAAGCAATCGACAAGGTACCTTTAGCAATCAGCCCCAGCATTTT.

The chain combines TRBV28 with TRBJ2-1, with 8 bases lining up with TRBD2. V was clipped by 5 bases and J by 3 bases; unmatched bases: 6. CDR1 and CDR2 from the germline V gene are MDHEN and SYDVKM. The CDR3 covers 15 residues. CDR3 in amino acids: CASSGLAGSYNEQFF. The CDR3 nucleotides are TGTGCCAGCAGTGGTCTAGCGGGTAGCTACAATGAGCAGTTCTTC.

The table lists this clone with many counts. This chain connects TRBV6-2 or TRBV6-3 to TRBJ2-3; tentative D call: TRBD2 (5 bases). CDR3 length equals 15 residues. V gave up 5 bases and J gave up 5 bases, with 17 bases separating them. Germline CDR1 is MNHEY and CDR2 is SVGEGT. The CDR3 region has the DNA TGTGCCAGCAGTGGGAGTCCTAGTCCGATAGATACGCAGTATTTT. Encoded protein: CASSGSPSPIDTQYF.

The V and J genes are TRBV6-5 and TRBJ2-7, with 7 bases matching TRBD1. Germline CDR1 reads MNHEY; CDR2 reads SVGAGI. V gave up 0 bases and J gave up 4 bases; unmatched junction bases: 9. The CDR3 sequence is 16 residues long. Here the CDR3 DNA reads TGTGCCAGCAGTTACTCGTTTACGGCAGGGGGATACGAGCAGTACTTC. Translated, it gives CASSYSFTAGGYEQYF.